Below are 27 T cell receptor beta chains sequenced from a single sample in a study of CD8 T cells in Susac syndrome. It was with random hexamers that about 0.45 to 1 ug RNA was reverse transcribed. One entry per CDR3 protein, called by TCRdb with MiXCR from the immunoSEQ multiplex PCR reads. The sample holds tens of thousands of distinct CDR3 sequences, around 94% seen once. The sequencing input was CD4+ T cells from PBMCs. The receptors come from a human donor with Susac syndrome.

The chain recombines TRBV20-1 with TRBJ1-5; D unclear. V lost 5 bases and J lost 2, with 25 bases in between. Germline V lookup: CDR1 DFQATT, CDR2 SNEGSKA (reference sequence). The CDR3 spans 18 residues. CDR3 residues: CSALIPIAPARGNQPQHF. The CDR3 coding sequence is TGCAGTGCTCTCATACCCATTGCTCCGGCGAGGGGCAATCAGCCCCAGCATTTT.

This sequence joins TRBV29-1 and TRBJ2-1; tentatively, D is TRBD1 (6 bases). There are 12 residues in the CDR3. CDR1 is SQVTM and CDR2 is ANQGSEA in the germline V gene. CDR3 nucleotide sequence: TGCACCGGACAGCTTTCCTACAATGAGCAGTTCTTC. Protein: CTGQLSYNEQFF.

The rearrangement uses TRBV6-5 and TRBJ2-4, with TRBD2 matching over 7 bases. The CDR3 is 14 amino acids. Unmatched junction bases numbered 9, after V lost 6 bases and J lost 7 bases. CDR1 and CDR2 (germline): MNHEY, SVGAGI. CDR3 sequence (DNA): TGTGCCAGCAGGCCTTCGGGGGGAGTGAACATTCAGTACTTC. Its translation is CASRPSGGVNIQYF.

The rearrangement uses TRBV20-1 and TRBJ1-4, with D possibly TRBD1 on 5 matching bases. The CDR3 totals 15 residues. Per the germline V gene, CDR1 is DFQATT and CDR2 is SNEGSKA (reference sequence). V was shortened by 3 bases and J by 5 bases, with 16 bases between the two germline ends. In DNA, the CDR3 is TGCAGTGCTAGCATGGGGGTCAGACAGAATGAAAAACTGTTTTTT. It codes for CSASMGVRQNEKLFF.

The chain links TRBV9 to TRBJ1-6; D is uncertain. Germline V gives CDR1 SGDLS, CDR2 YYNGEE. The CDR3 runs to 13 residues. Trimming pared 3 bases from V and 7 bases from J, leaving 8 bases between. The CDR3, as DNA: TGTGCCAGCAGCGGGGAAGAAAATTCACCCCTCCACTTT. Protein sequence: CASSGEENSPLHF.

CDR3 protein: CASSGTGGSYEQYF. The CDR3 DNA reads as TGTGCCAGCAGCGGAACCGGGGGCTCCTACGAGCAGTACTTC. The chain couples TRBV5-4 to TRBJ2-7; TRBD2 might be the D (6 bases). V gave up 4 bases and J gave up 0 bases, with 11 bases separating them. Germline lookup yields CDR1 SGHNT and CDR2 YYREEE (reference sequence). The CDR3 loop spans 14 amino acids.

The rearrangement links TRBV2 to TRBJ2-2; TRBD1 aligns across 7 bases. Germline trimming cut 5 bases from V and 14 bases from J; bases unmatched to any gene: 8. CDR1 and CDR2 (germline): SNHLY, FYNNEI. This CDR3 has 12 amino acids. The CDR3 sequence: CASSLAGGPLFF. CDR3 DNA sequence: TGTGCCAGCAGTTTAGCAGGGGGTCCCCTGTTTTTT.

The genes are TRBV3-1 and TRBJ2-5, with 7 bases fitting TRBD1. The ends lost 1 base at V and 1 base at J; junction bases unmatched: 6. Germline lookup yields CDR1 LGHDT and CDR2 YNNKEL (reference sequence). The CDR3 contains 16 residues. This CDR3 is CASSQGTGVGQETQYF. CDR3 sequence (DNA): TGTGCCAGCAGCCAAGGAACAGGGGTGGGCCAAGAGACCCAGTACTTC.

V gene TRBV20-1 combines with J gene TRBJ1-6, with unresolved D. From germline, CDR1 is DFQATT and CDR2 SNEGSKA (reference sequence). Between the trimmed V and J ends, which lost 0 bases and 11 bases, there was a span of 11 bases. This CDR3 has 13 residues. The CDR3, as DNA: TGCAGTGCTAGAGATAGGTGGAGAACACCCCTCCACTTT. Its translation: CSARDRWRTPLHF.

J is TRBJ1-2 and V is TRBV29-1; D is undetermined. The V end lost 4 bases, the J end lost 8 bases, and 14 bases lay between the germline ends. This CDR3 spans 12 amino acids. The V gene's germline CDR1 is SQVTM and CDR2 ANQGSEA. The CDR3 sequence: CSVVPRERGYTF. As DNA, the CDR3 is TGCAGCGTTGTACCCCGGGAGCGGGGCTACACCTTC.

V and J are TRBV12-3 or TRBV12-4 and TRBJ2-1, with TRBD1 matching over 9 bases. The V and J ends lost 6 bases and 7 bases, in that order; junction bases with no gene match: 10. This CDR3 contains 15 residues. As DNA, the CDR3 is TGTGCCAGCAGGGAGACCGGGACAGGGAAAAATGAGCAGTTCTTC. Translated: CASRETGTGKNEQFF.

The gene calls are TRBV7-2 and TRBJ2-2; the D is unclear. Trimming shortened V by 5 bases and J by 4 bases, and 8 bases separated the two germline ends. The CDR3 is 13 amino acids. CDR1 and CDR2 from the germline V gene are SGHTA and FQGNSA. This chain's CDR3 is CASSGYFTGELFF. The CDR3 nucleotides read TGTGCCAGCAGCGGCTATTTCACCGGGGAGCTGTTTTTT. Drawing the rest from reference TRBV7-2 and TRBJ2-2, the complete variable domain is GAGVSQSPSNKVTEKGKDVELRCDPISGHTALYWYRQSLGQGLEFLIYFQGNSAPDKSGLPSDRFSAERTGGSVSTLTIQRTQQEDSAVYLCASSGYFTGELFFGEGSRLTVL.

In its sample, this clonotype was seen once. CDR3: CASSVDGREEQFF. The CDR3 nucleotides are TGTGCCAGCAGCGTAGATGGGAGAGAGGAGCAGTTCTTC. The chain uses TRBV9 and TRBJ2-1; D is perhaps TRBD2 (5 bases). The V end lost 0 bases, the J end lost 10 bases, and 11 bases lay between the germline ends. Germline CDR1 and CDR2: SGDLS and YYNGEE. The CDR3 totals 13 residues.

The chain links TRBV12-3 or TRBV12-4 to TRBJ2-2, with D unclear. The CDR3 has 13 residues. Trimming removed 10 bases at V and 3 bases at J, with 12 bases between. CDR3 coding DNA: TGTGCCATTACGGAGCAGCACACCGGGGAGCTGTTTTTT. It translates to CAITEQHTGELFF.

The chain joins TRBV4-1 to TRBJ1-6; D gene ambiguous. CDR3 length: 16 amino acids. Trimming left V 1 base short and J 7 bases short, with 14 bases between. CDR1 and CDR2 (germline): MGHRA, YSYEKL. CDR3 residues: CASSQAGGPRNSPLHF. CDR3 bases: TGCGCCAGCAGCCAAGCGGGAGGCCCACGAAATTCACCCCTCCACTTT.

V usage is TRBV28 and J usage is TRBJ2-7; TRBD2 aligns across 11 bases. Unmatched junction bases numbered 2, after V lost 5 bases and J lost 2 bases. The CDR3 has 14 amino acids. The germline V gene has CDR1 MDHEN and CDR2 SYDVKM. As DNA, the CDR3 is TGTGCCAGCAGTCGTAGCGGGGGGGCCTACGAGCAGTACTTC. As protein: CASSRSGGAYEQYF. Looking up the rest from reference TRBV28 and TRBJ2-7 gives the full variable domain: DVKVTQSSRYLVKRTGEKVFLECVQDMDHENMFWYRQDPGLGLRLIYFSYDVKMKEKGDIPEGYSVSREKKERFSLILESASTNQTSMYLCASSRSGGAYEQYFGPGTRLTVT.

The chain has TRBV5-4 and TRBJ2-1; maybe TRBD1 (5 bases). Germline CDR1 is SGHNT and CDR2 is YYREEE (reference sequence). V lost 0 bases and J lost 8, with 9 bases in between. This CDR3 has 13 residues. CDR3 region: CASSLEGVDEQFF. CDR3 nucleotide sequence: TGTGCCAGCAGCTTGGAAGGGGTCGATGAGCAGTTCTTC.

V usage is TRBV7-2 and J usage is TRBJ2-1; 11 positions match TRBD1. Germline CDR1 reads SGHTA; CDR2 reads FQGNSA. This CDR3 is built from 16 residues. Trimming took 4 bases from V and 4 from J; bases not matched to a gene: 6. This CDR3 reads CASSSRGTGGYNEQFF. Here the CDR3 DNA reads TGTGCCAGCAGCTCTCGTGGGACAGGGGGTTACAATGAGCAGTTCTTC.

The rearrangement joins TRBV29-1 to TRBJ1-1; weak D call: TRBD1 (6 bases). The length of the CDR3 is 13 residues. The V gene's germline CDR1 is SQVTM and CDR2 ANQGSEA. V was shortened by 5 bases and J by 0 bases, with 10 bases between the two germline ends. CDR3: CSVSTGLNTEAFF. As DNA, the CDR3 is TGCAGCGTTTCGACAGGCCTGAACACTGAAGCTTTCTTT.

The rearrangement links TRBV7-9 to TRBJ2-1; weak D call: TRBD2 (6 bases). V shed 1 base and J shed 10 bases, with 11 bases lying between them. Germline loops: CDR1 SEHNR, CDR2 FQNEAQ (reference sequence). The CDR3 consists of 13 residues. The DNA of the CDR3 is TGTGCCAGCAGCTTAGGCCTTGCGGGAGAGCAGTTCTTC. Translation: CASSLGLAGEQFF.

The chain links TRBV28 to TRBJ2-7; possibly TRBD1 for D (6 bases). V lost 8 bases and J lost 2, with 16 bases in between. Germline CDR1 MDHEN, CDR2 SYDVKM. The CDR3 contains 14 residues. The CDR3 DNA reads as TGTGCCAGCTCGTACCCGGCAGGGGCCTACGAGCAGTACTTC. The encoded protein is CASSYPAGAYEQYF.

The chain uses TRBV6-6 and TRBJ2-7; D is uncertain. The CDR3 loop spans 15 amino acids. The V end lost 7 bases, the J end lost 1 base, and 17 bases lay between the germline ends. Germline values: CDR1 MNHNY, CDR2 SVGAGI (reference sequence). The CDR3 region is CASTFSQTKSYEQYF. In nucleotides, the CDR3 is TGTGCCAGCACGTTTTCACAGACGAAATCCTACGAGCAGTACTTC.

The chain has TRBV20-1 and TRBJ2-5; D gene ambiguous. The CDR3 has 11 amino acids. Germline-derived CDR1 and CDR2 are DFQATT and SNEGSKA (reference sequence). V shed 2 bases and J shed 0 bases, with 1 base lying between them. In nucleotides, the CDR3 is TGCAGTGCTAGAAACCAAGAGACCCAGTACTTC. Translating gives CSARNQETQYF.

This clonotype was found a few times. The chain carries TRBV3-1 and TRBJ2-2, with TRBD1 matching 10 bases. This CDR3 region has 14 residues. Germline CDR1 LGHDT, CDR2 YNNKEL (reference sequence). Trimming removed 4 bases from V and 6 bases from J; junction bases left unmatched: 2. The chain's CDR3 is CASSRGQGAGELFF. The CDR3 coding sequence is TGTGCCAGCAGCCGCGGACAGGGGGCCGGGGAGCTGTTTTTT.

This rearrangement joins TRBV9 to TRBJ1-1; 7 bases match TRBD1. In germline, CDR1 is SGDLS, CDR2 YYNGEE. V lost 2 bases, J lost 5 bases, and 3 bases stayed unmatched. This CDR3 is built from 13 residues. The CDR3 reads CASSVTGWTEAFF. CDR3 DNA sequence: TGTGCCAGCAGCGTGACAGGGTGGACTGAAGCTTTCTTT.

As DNA, the CDR3 is TGTGCCAGCAGTCCCGACCGCAGCCCCTACAATGAGCAGTTCTTC. It translates to CASSPDRSPYNEQFF. The chain joins TRBV12-3 or TRBV12-4 to TRBJ2-1; the D is unclear. The CDR3 loop spans 15 amino acids. V dropped 5 bases and J dropped 2 bases, with 13 bases sitting between them.

V usage is TRBV20-1 and J usage is TRBJ2-2; D unresolved. The germline V gene encodes CDR1 DFQATT and CDR2 SNEGSKA (reference sequence). V dropped 3 bases and J dropped 1 base, with 6 bases sitting between them. The CDR3 extends over 13 amino acids. CDR3 sequence (DNA): TGCAGTGCTAGGTTGGGGAACACCGGGGAGCTGTTTTTT. Translating it yields CSARLGNTGELFF.